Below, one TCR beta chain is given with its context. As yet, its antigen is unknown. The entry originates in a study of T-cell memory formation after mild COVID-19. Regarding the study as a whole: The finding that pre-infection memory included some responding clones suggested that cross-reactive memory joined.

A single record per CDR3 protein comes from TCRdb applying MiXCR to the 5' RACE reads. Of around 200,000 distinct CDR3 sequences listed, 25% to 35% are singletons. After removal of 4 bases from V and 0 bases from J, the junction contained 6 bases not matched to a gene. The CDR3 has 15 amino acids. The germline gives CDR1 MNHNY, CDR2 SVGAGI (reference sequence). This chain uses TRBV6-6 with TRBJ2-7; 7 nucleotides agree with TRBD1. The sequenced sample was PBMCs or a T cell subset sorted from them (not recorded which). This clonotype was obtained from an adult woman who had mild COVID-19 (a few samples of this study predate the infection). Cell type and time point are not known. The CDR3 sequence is CASSSPDRVSYEQYF. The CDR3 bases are TGTGCCAGCAGTTCCCCCGACAGGGTCTCCTACGAGCAGTACTTC.